A selection of T cell receptor beta chains follows, all from one sample in a study of blood T cells in healthy people across ages. TCRdb reprocessed the 5' RACE reads with MiXCR, giving one entry per CDR3 protein. Of hundreds of thousands of distinct CDR3 sequences in the sample, about 52% were seen once. Sequencing used blood. The receptors here all came from a woman aged 55-69 years in good health. CDR3s include the opening cysteine and the closing phenylalanine or tryptophan. D genes are given only for firm matches. For some rows the clone size is stated as once, few or many, or as a class when expanded; others skip it.

v_call	clone_size	j_call	d_call	cdr3_nt	cdr3_aa
TRBV20-1	few	TRBJ2-7	TRBD2	TGCAGTGCTAGCCGACTAGCGGGTACCAATGAGCAGTACTTC	CSASRLAGTNEQYF
TRBV5-1	.	TRBJ2-2	.	TGCGCCAGCAGCTTGGAGACCCTTGACCCTCGTTACACCGGGGAGCTGTTTTTT	CASSLETLDPRYTGELFF
TRBV12-3/TRBV12-4	.	TRBJ1-2	TRBD1	TGTGCCAGCAGCGGACAGGGGGCGCGGGGCTACACCTTC	CASSGQGARGYTF
TRBV7-9	.	TRBJ2-3	.	TGTGCCAGCAGCACGGCGGATACGCAGTATTTT	CASSTADTQYF
TRBV28	.	TRBJ2-2	.	TGTGCCAGCGACACAACGAACACCGGGGAGCTGTTTTTT	CASDTTNTGELFF
TRBV7-2	few	TRBJ2-7	TRBD2	TGTGCCAGCAGACCGAGCGGGACTTCCTACGAGCAGTACTTC	CASRPSGTSYEQYF
TRBV7-2	.	TRBJ2-5	TRBD2	TGTGCCAGCAGCGCTAGCGGGGGAAGCTCCTACGGGCAGTACTTC	CASSASGGSSYGQYF
TRBV5-1	few	TRBJ2-4	TRBD1	TGCGCCAGCAGCGAAGGGGGACAGAGTGGCATTCAGTACTTC	CASSEGGQSGIQYF
TRBV28	few	TRBJ2-7	.	TGTGCCAGCAGTTCAGGGGCTAGCTCCTACGAGCAGTACTTC	CASSSGASSYEQYF
TRBV4-2	.	TRBJ2-3	TRBD1	TGTGCCAGCAGCCAAGGAGACAGGGGAGGAGATACGCAGTATTTT	CASSQGDRGGDTQYF
TRBV6-1	.	TRBJ1-5	.	TGTGCCAGCAGTGATCAGGGGAGGGATCAGCCCCAGCATTTT	CASSDQGRDQPQHF
TRBV4-1	many	TRBJ2-1	.	TGCGCCAGCAGCCAAGCGTTCGGCAGAAACAATGAGCAGTTCTTC	CASSQAFGRNNEQFF
TRBV27	.	TRBJ2-2	TRBD2	TGTGCCAGCTCGGGGGGAGGGCCATACGGGGAGCTGTTTTTT	CASSGGGPYGELFF
TRBV4-3	.	TRBJ2-7	TRBD2	TGCGCCAGCAGCCAAGACGAGTCTAGCGGTAACTACGAGCAGTACTTC	CASSQDESSGNYEQYF
TRBV29-1	few	TRBJ2-7	TRBD2	TGCAGCGTTGCGGGACTAGCGTCTAACTCCTACGAGCAGTACTTC	CSVAGLASNSYEQYF
TRBV7-9	.	TRBJ2-7	TRBD1	TGTGCCAGCAGCTTTGCGGACAGGGGTACCTACGAGCAGTACTTC	CASSFADRGTYEQYF
TRBV3-1	few	TRBJ2-7	TRBD2	TGTGCCAGCAGCTACGCGGGCGGGAGCTTCTACGAGCAGTACTTC	CASSYAGGSFYEQYF
TRBV10-3	few	TRBJ2-6	.	TGTGCCATCAGTGAGTCCGCTGGGGCCAACGTCCTGACTTTC	CAISESAGANVLTF
TRBV7-2	few	TRBJ2-1	TRBD2	TGTGCCAGCAGGTATCTAGCGGGAGGTGACAATGAGCAGTTCTTC	CASRYLAGGDNEQFF
TRBV20-1	once	TRBJ2-7	.	TGCAGTGCTTATGACCCAGGGAACTCCTCCTACGAGCAGTACTTC	CSAYDPGNSSYEQYF
TRBV6-1	.	TRBJ2-7	.	TGTGCCAGCAGTGAAGGGGCGGGTGCCTACGAGCAGTACTTC	CASSEGAGAYEQYF
TRBV9	few	TRBJ2-1	.	TGTGCCAGCAGCGTAGGCGAAGGTTACAATGAGCAGTTCTTC	CASSVGEGYNEQFF
TRBV12-3/TRBV12-4	.	TRBJ2-5	TRBD2	TGTGCCAGCAGTTTAGAACTAGCGGGAGTGAGGAATGAGCAGTACTTC	CASSLELAGVRNEQYF
TRBV10-3	.	TRBJ2-5	TRBD2	TGTGCCACCTCGGGGAGCGGGGAAGAGACCCAGTACTTC	CATSGSGEETQYF
TRBV9	.	TRBJ2-5	.	TGTGCCAACAGCGTAGGCCCCGGAGGGCAAGAGACCCAGTACTTC	CANSVGPGGQETQYF
TRBV6-6	few	TRBJ2-5	.	TGTGCCAGCAGTTACTCCCCGAGGGGGAACCAAGAGACCCAGTACTTC	CASSYSPRGNQETQYF
TRBV4-3	.	TRBJ1-1	TRBD1	TGCGCCAGCAGCCAAGCTTCGGGACAGCCCAACACTAAAGCTTTCTTT	CASSQASGQPNTKAFF
TRBV20-1	.	TRBJ2-3	.	TGCAGTGCGGACGACCACAGGGATACGCAGTATTTT	CSADDHRDTQYF
TRBV12-3/TRBV12-4	few	TRBJ1-2	.	TGTGCCAGCAGTACTACAGGAAAGATCTATGGCTACACCTTC	CASSTTGKIYGYTF
TRBV24-1	.	TRBJ2-1	.	TGTGCCACCAGTGACCTATCTCGGCAGTTCTTC	CATSDLSRQFF
TRBV4-2	few	TRBJ2-5	TRBD2	TGTGCCAGCAGCCCTTCGGCGGGAGCAAAAGAGACCCAGTACTTC	CASSPSAGAKETQYF
TRBV5-1	.	TRBJ1-1	TRBD1	TGCGCCAGCAGCCCGCAGGGGACAGGGAACACTGAAGCTTTCTTT	CASSPQGTGNTEAFF
TRBV29-1	.	TRBJ2-2	.	TGCAGCGGACTAGTTCCCGGGGGGCTGTTTTTT	CSGLVPGGLFF
TRBV7-9	.	TRBJ2-6	TRBD1	TGTGCCAGCAGCTTAGGCCCCAGGGGGCCTGGGGCCAACGTCCTGACTTTC	CASSLGPRGPGANVLTF
TRBV15	.	TRBJ2-1	TRBD2	TGTGCCACCAGCCGGGGCGGAAGGACTAGCGGGAAGTACAATGAGCAGTTCTTC	CATSRGGRTSGKYNEQFF
TRBV5-1	.	TRBJ2-7	TRBD1	TGCGCCAGCAGCTTGGACGGGACAGAAAATAGGGGGTACTTC	CASSLDGTENRGYF
TRBV6-2/TRBV6-3	few	TRBJ2-1	TRBD1	TGTGCCAGCACCCGGACAGGGGGCTTCAATGAGCAGTTCTTC	CASTRTGGFNEQFF
TRBV20-1	.	TRBJ2-7	TRBD2	TGCAGTGCAGGGGACTTCGAGCGGGGATCCTACGAGCAGTACTTC	CSAGDFERGSYEQYF